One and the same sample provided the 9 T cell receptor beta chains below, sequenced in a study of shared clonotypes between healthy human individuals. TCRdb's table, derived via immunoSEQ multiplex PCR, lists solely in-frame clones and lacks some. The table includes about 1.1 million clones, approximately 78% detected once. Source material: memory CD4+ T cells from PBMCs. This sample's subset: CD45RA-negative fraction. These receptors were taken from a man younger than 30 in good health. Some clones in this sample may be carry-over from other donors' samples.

This chain's CDR3 is CASPTNRRRCVKNIQYF. The CDR3 DNA reads TGTGCCAGCCCTACCAATCGCAGGAGGTGCGTCAAAAACATTCAGTACTTC. The chain has TRBV6-4 and TRBJ2-4; tentative D call: TRBD2 (5 bases). The CDR3 consists of 17 residues. Deletions cut 8 bases from V and 3 bases from J, with 23 bases between. Germline assignment: CDR1 MRHNA and CDR2 SNTAGT.

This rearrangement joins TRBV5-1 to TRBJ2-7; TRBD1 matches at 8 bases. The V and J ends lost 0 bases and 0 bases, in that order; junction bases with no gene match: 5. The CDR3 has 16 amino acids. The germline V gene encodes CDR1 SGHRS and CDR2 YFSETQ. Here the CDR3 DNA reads TGCGCCAGCAGCTTGGGGACAGGGCTAAGCTCCTACGAGCAGTACTTC. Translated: CASSLGTGLSSYEQYF.

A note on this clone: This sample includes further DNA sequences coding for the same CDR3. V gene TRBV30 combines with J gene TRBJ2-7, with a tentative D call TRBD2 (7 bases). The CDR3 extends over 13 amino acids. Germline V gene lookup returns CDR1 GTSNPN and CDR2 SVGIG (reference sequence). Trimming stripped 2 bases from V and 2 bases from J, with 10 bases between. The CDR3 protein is CAWSPGGAYEQYF. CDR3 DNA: TGTGCCTGGAGTCCGGGGGGCGCCTACGAGCAGTACTTC. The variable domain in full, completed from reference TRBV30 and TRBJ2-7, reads SQTIHQWPATLVQPVGSPLSLECTVEGTSNPNLYWYRQAAGRGLQLLFYSVGIGQISSEVPQNLSASRPQDRQFILSSKKLLLSDSGFYLCAWSPGGAYEQYFGPGTRLTVT.

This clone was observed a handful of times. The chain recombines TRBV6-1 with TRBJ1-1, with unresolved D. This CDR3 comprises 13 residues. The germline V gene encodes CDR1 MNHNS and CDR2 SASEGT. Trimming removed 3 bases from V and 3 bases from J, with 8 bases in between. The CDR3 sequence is CASSDKRDTEAFF. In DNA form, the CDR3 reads TGTGCCAGCAGTGACAAGAGGGACACTGAAGCTTTCTTT.

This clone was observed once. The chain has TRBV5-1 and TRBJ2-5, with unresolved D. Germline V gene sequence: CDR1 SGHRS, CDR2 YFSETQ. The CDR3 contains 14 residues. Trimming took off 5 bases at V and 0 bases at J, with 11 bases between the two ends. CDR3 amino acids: CASSTAPYQETQYF. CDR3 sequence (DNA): TGCGCCAGCAGTACGGCCCCGTACCAAGAGACCCAGTACTTC.

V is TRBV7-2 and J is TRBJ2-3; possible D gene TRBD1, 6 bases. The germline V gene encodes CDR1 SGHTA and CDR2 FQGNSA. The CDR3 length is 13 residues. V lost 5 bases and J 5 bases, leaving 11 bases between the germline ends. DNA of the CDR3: TGTGCCAGCAGCATTTCAGGGGTAGATACGCAGTATTTT. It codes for CASSISGVDTQYF. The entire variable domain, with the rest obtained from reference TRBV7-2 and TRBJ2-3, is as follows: GAGVSQSPSNKVTEKGKDVELRCDPISGHTALYWYRQSLGQGLEFLIYFQGNSAPDKSGLPSDRFSAERTGGSVSTLTIQRTQQEDSAVYLCASSISGVDTQYFGPGTRLTVL.

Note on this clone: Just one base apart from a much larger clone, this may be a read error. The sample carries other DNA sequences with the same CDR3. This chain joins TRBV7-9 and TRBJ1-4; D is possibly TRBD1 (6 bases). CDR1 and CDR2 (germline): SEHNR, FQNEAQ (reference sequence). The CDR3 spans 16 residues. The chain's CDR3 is CASSLGGLSTNEKLFF. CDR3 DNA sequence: TGTGCCAGCAGCTTAGGGGGGCTATCAACTAATGAAAAACTGTTTTTC. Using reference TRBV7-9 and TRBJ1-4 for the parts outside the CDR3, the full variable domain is DTGVSQNPRHKITKRGQNVTFRCDPISEHNRLYWYRQTLGQGPEFLTYFQNEAQLEKSRLLSDRFSAERPKGSFSTLEIQRTEQGDSAMYLCASSLGGLSTNEKLFFGSGTQLSVL.

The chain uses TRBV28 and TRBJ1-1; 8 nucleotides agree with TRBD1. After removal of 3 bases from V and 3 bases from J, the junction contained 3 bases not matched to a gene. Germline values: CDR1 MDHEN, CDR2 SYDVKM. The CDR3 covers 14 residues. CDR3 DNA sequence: TGTGCCAGCAGTTTGCAGGGGGCTGACACTGAAGCTTTCTTT. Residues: CASSLQGADTEAFF. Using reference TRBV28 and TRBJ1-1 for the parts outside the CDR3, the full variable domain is DVKVTQSSRYLVKRTGEKVFLECVQDMDHENMFWYRQDPGLGLRLIYFSYDVKMKEKGDIPEGYSVSREKKERFSLILESASTNQTSMYLCASSLQGADTEAFFGQGTRLTVV.

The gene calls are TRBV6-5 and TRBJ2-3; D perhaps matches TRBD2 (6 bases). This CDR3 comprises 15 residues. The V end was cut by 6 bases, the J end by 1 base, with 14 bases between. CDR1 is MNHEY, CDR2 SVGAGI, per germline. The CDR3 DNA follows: TGTGCCAGCAGATTCCCGGGACTGGGCACAGATACGCAGTATTTT. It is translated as CASRFPGLGTDTQYF.